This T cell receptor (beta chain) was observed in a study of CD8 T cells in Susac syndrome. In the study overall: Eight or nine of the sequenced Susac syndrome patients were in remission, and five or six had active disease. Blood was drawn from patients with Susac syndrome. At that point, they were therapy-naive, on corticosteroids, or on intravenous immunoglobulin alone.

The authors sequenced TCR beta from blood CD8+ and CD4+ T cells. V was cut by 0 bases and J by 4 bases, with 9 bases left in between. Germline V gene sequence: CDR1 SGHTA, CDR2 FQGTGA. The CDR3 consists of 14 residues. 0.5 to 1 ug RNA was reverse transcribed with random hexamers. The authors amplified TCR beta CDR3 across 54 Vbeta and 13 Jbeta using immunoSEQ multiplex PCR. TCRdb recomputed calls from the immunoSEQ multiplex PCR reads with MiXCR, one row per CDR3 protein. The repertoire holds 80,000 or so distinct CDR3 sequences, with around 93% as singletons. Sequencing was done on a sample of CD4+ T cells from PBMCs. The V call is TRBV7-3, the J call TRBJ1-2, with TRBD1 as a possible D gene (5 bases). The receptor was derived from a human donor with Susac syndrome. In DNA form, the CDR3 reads TGTGCCAGCAGCTTAACGCGGGGGTCCTATGGCTACACCTTC. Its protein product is CASSLTRGSYGYTF.